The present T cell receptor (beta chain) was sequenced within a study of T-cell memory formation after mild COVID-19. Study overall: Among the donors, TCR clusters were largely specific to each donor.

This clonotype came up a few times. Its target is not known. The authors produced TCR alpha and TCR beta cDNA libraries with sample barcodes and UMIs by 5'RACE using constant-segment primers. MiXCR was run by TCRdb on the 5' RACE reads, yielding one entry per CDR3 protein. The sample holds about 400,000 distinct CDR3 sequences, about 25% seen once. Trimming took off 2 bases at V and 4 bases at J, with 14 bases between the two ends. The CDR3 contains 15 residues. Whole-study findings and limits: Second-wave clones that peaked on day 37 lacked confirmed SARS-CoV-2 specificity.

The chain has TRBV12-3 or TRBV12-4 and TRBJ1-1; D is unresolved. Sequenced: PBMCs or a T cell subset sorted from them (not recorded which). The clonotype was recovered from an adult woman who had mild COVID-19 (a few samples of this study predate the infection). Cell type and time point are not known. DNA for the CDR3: TGTGCCAGCAGTTTAAGGCGCGGAACCGGCACTGAAGCTTTCTTT. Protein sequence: CASSLRRGTGTEAFF.